This T cell receptor (beta chain) came from a study of cytomegalovirus exposure and HLA in healthy donors. PCR used 60 Vbeta primers and 13 Jbeta primers. The method was immunoSEQ multiplex PCR; TCRdb's version includes in-frame clones alone and lacks a portion of them. Among around 200,000 clones listed, around 75% were seen once. About this clone itself: Other DNA variants within this sample encode the same CDR3.

Donors likely had unrecorded immune exposures despite being nominally healthy when sampled. The sequence derives from a male donor in good health and CMV-seronegative. What was sequenced was PBMCs.

The CDR3 loop reads CAISEASYYSNQPQHF. CDR3 coding DNA: TGTGCCATCAGTGAGGCCAGCTACTATAGCAATCAGCCCCAGCATTTT. This chain joins TRBV10-3 and TRBJ1-5; the D is unclear. Germline CDR1 is ENHRY and CDR2 is SYGVKD. V was cut by 2 bases and J by 0 bases, with 11 bases left in between. The CDR3 runs to 16 residues.